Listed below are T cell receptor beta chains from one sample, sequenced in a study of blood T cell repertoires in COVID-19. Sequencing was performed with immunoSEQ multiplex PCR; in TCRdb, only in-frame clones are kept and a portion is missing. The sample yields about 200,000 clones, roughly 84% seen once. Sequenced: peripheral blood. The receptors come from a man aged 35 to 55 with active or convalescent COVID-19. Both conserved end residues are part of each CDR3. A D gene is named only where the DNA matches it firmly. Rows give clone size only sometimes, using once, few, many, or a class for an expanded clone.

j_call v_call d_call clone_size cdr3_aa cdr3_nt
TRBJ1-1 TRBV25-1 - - CASSEPGDIRAEAFF TGTGCCAGCAGCGAGCCGGGGGATATTCGGGCTGAAGCTTTCTTT
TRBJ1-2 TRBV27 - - CASRPLLDRTDYGYTF TGTGCCAGCAGACCCCTCCTAGACAGGACCGACTATGGCTACACCTTC
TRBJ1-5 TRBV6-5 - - CASSTSQPQHF TGTGCCAGCAGTACAAGTCAGCCCCAGCATTTT
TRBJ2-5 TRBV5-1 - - CASGSGFQETQYF TGCGCCAGCGGTAGCGGCTTCCAAGAGACCCAGTACTTC
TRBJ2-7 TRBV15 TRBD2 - CATSRGSGGPYEQYF TGTGCCACCAGCAGAGGTAGCGGGGGACCCTACGAGCAGTACTTC
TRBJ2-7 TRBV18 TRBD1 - CASSPQQGYEQYF TGTGCCAGCTCACCACAACAGGGGTACGAGCAGTACTTC
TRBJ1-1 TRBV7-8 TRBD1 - CASSPDRGDTEAFF TGTGCCAGCAGCCCTGACAGGGGAGACACTGAAGCTTTCTTT
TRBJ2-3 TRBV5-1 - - CASSLVQASTDTQYF TGCGCCAGCAGCTTGGTACAGGCTAGCACAGATACGCAGTATTTT
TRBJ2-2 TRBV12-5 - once CASGLRTPVGSGELFF TGTGCTAGTGGTTTGAGGACTCCCGTAGGGAGCGGGGAGCTGTTTTTT
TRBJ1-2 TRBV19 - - CASSSGISYGYTF TGTGCCAGTAGCTCCGGGATTTCTTATGGCTACACCTTC
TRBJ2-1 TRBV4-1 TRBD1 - CASSQPRTGLNEQFF TGCGCCAGCAGCCAACCCAGGACAGGCCTCAATGAGCAGTTCTTC
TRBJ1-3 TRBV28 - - CASSFGRYSGNTIYF TGTGCCAGCAGTTTTGGCAGATACTCTGGAAACACCATATATTTT
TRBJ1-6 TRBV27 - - CASSSYSSPLHF TGTGCCAGCAGTTCGTACAGCTCACCCCTCCACTTT
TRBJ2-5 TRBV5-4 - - CASSPYLGGETQYF TGTGCCAGCAGCCCCTATCTCGGGGGAGAGACCCAGTACTTC
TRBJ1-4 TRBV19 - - CASRQGLREREKLFF TGTGCCAGTCGCCAGGGACTGCGTGAAAGGGAAAAACTGTTTTTT
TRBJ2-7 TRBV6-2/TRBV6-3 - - CASSYLAGASYEQYF TGTGCCAGCAGTTACTTGGCGGGGGCCTCCTACGAGCAGTACTTC
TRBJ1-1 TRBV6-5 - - CASSPGTLNTEAFF TGTGCCAGCAGTCCCGGGACACTGAACACTGAAGCTTTCTTT
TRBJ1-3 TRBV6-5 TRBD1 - CASRGQAIVGNTIYF TGTGCCAGCAGAGGACAGGCGATTGTCGGAAACACCATATATTTT
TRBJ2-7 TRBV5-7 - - CASSHLQGKTIYEQYF TGTGCCAGCAGCCATCTTCAGGGCAAAACCATCTACGAGCAGTACTTC
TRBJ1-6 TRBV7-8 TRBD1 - CASSRKARAFLRGTGDSPLHF TGTGCCAGCAGCCGAAAAGCAAGAGCTTTCTTGCGAGGGACAGGGGATTCACCCCTCCACTTT
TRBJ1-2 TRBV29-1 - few CSVGGGFSFYGYTF TGCAGCGTTGGGGGAGGATTTTCGTTCTATGGCTACACCTTC
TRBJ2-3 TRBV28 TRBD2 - CASSQTGGMDTQYF TGTGCCAGCAGCCAAACGGGGGGGATGGATACGCAGTATTTT